Given below is one TCR beta chain in context. Its target is unknown. The sample originates from a study of T cells in localized non-small cell lung cancer. Study-wide findings and caveats: Longer survival (overall) was linked to higher T cell density in blood. Heterogeneity within the tumor remains possible, as just one region underwent sequencing. There were a median around 57 of the top 100 tumor clones appearing in adjacent lung.

Sequencing was performed with immunoSEQ multiplex PCR; in TCRdb, only in-frame clones are kept and a portion is missing. The table records approximately 32,000 clones, over 75% of them present only once. Deletions cut 2 bases from V and 3 bases from J, with 13 bases between. Germline V gene data show CDR1 as LNHDA and CDR2 as SQIVND (reference sequence). The CDR3 is 16 amino acids. The source material was peripheral blood, sampled before any cancer treatment. The TCR was taken from an older male donor with stage III squamous cell lung carcinoma. The rearrangement joins TRBV19 to TRBJ1-4; D is unresolved. The CDR3 sequence is CASSIKVGTANEKLFF. The CDR3 DNA reads as TGTGCCAGTAGTATAAAGGTTGGAACAGCTAATGAAAAACTGTTTTTT. The full variable domain, rest sourced from reference TRBV19 and TRBJ1-4, is DGGITQSPKYLFRKEGQNVTLSCEQNLNHDAMYWYRQDPGQGLRLIYYSQIVNDFQKGDIAEGYSVSREKKESFPLTVTSAQKNPTAFYLCASSIKVGTANEKLFFGSGTQLSVL.